This T cell receptor beta chain derives from a study of blood T cell repertoires in COVID-19. Generated by immunoSEQ multiplex PCR, the TCRdb table keeps only in-frame clones and is missing some. The table lists 85,000 to 120,000 clones, less than 80% of them singletons. This clone is a singleton in its sample. The germline gives CDR1 MDHEN, CDR2 SYDVKM. V dropped 3 bases and J dropped 5; count of bases not matched to a gene: 13. The CDR3 is 18 residues long. The rearrangement joins TRBV28 to TRBJ2-2, with 9 bases that match TRBD2. Sequenced: peripheral blood. This TCR derives from an elderly man with COVID-19, enrolled during active disease. The CDR3 protein is CASSFSLAGRGSTGELFF. For the CDR3, the DNA is TGTGCCAGCAGTTTTTCACTAGCGGGTCGCGGTAGTACCGGGGAGCTGTTTTTT.